One and the same sample provided the 3 T cell receptor beta chains below, sequenced in a study of cytomegalovirus exposure and HLA in healthy donors. It was with 60 Vbeta and 13 Jbeta primers that the PCR ran. Profiled with immunoSEQ multiplex PCR; TCRdb holds only in-frame clones, not every one. Of 95,000 to 100,000 clones listed, under 85% are singletons. Sequenced input: PBMCs. The source is a woman aged 40 to 50 in good health and CMV-seronegative.

This chain links TRBV7-8 with TRBJ2-2; D unclear. Trimming shortened V by 4 bases and J by 4 bases, and 4 bases separated the two germline ends. CDR3 length: 12 amino acids. The germline V gene has CDR1 SGHVS and CDR2 FQNEAQ. CDR3 sequence (DNA): TGTGCCAGCAGCTCGGGCACCGGGGAGCTGTTTTTT. Translated, it gives CASSSGTGELFF.

This clone was picked up a small number of times. The genes are TRBV5-4 and TRBJ2-1; D is unresolved. V lost 1 base and J lost 0, with 14 bases in between. CDR3 length: 17 residues. Germline CDR1 SGHNT, CDR2 YYREEE (reference sequence). CDR3 DNA sequence: TGTGCCAGCAGCTTGTTGTACCAAACATACTCCTACAATGAGCAGTTCTTC. This translates into CASSLLYQTYSYNEQFF.

Points on this clone: At one of its ends the junction is not consistent with the germline gene, which may arise from a read error. The chain uses TRBV7-9 and TRBJ1-2; D may be TRBD1 (6 bases). There are 14 residues in the CDR3. Germline V gene data show CDR1 as SEHNR and CDR2 as FQNEAQ (reference sequence). The CDR3 DNA reads TGTTCCAGCAGCCAAACAGGACAGACCTATGGCTACACCTTC. Translated: CSSSQTGQTYGYTF.